These T cell receptor beta chains were read from a single sample in a study of cytomegalovirus exposure and HLA in healthy donors. Here immunoSEQ multiplex PCR was the method, and the copy in TCRdb shows in-frame clones only, minus some. The data hold around 60,000 clones, with roughly 90% observed a single time. Input material: PBMCs. Receptor source: a man between 18 and 35 years old in good health and CMV-seronegative. Both conserved end residues are part of each CDR3. D genes are given only for firm matches. Clone size is given for some rows only: seen once, a few or many times, or a class if the clone is expanded.

V: TRBV7-8; J: TRBJ2-1; size: -; D: TRBD2; DNA: TGTGCCAGCAGCTCCTATAGCGGGGATTCCCACAATGAGCAGTTCTTC; CDR3: CASSSYSGDSHNEQFF
V: TRBV5-1; J: TRBJ2-3; size: -; D: TRBD1; DNA: TGCGCCAGCAGTTCCGGGACAGGGGGAACAGATACGCAGTATTTT; CDR3: CASSSGTGGTDTQYF
V: TRBV4-2; J: TRBJ2-1; size: -; D: -; DNA: TGTGCCAGCAGCCAAGATGTAGATGCAACCTACAATGAGCAGTTCTTC; CDR3: CASSQDVDATYNEQFF
V: TRBV30; J: TRBJ1-5; size: -; D: TRBD1; DNA: TGTGCCTGTTCGCGGGACAGGGGGCCGCCCCAGCATTTT; CDR3: CACSRDRGPPQHF
V: TRBV27; J: TRBJ2-7; size: -; D: TRBD2; DNA: TGTGCCAGCAGTTTGACGGTTACCGGGACTAGCGTAGTCGGCGAGCAGTACTTC; CDR3: CASSLTVTGTSVVGEQYF
V: TRBV7-9; J: TRBJ2-1; size: -; D: -; DNA: TGTGCCAGCAACCCCCCGCCGGGAGACAATGAGCAGTTCTTC; CDR3: CASNPPPGDNEQFF
V: TRBV6-1; J: TRBJ1-5; size: -; D: -; DNA: TGTGCCAGCAGTGATCAGGGCTCGGGCAATCAGCCCCAGCATTTT; CDR3: CASSDQGSGNQPQHF
V: TRBV7-7; J: TRBJ1-5; size: -; D: -; DNA: TGTGCTAGCAGCTTACTAAGATGCAATCAGCCCCAGCATTTT; CDR3: CASSLLRCNQPQHF
V: TRBV29-1; J: TRBJ1-2; size: -; D: -; DNA: TGCAGCGCCCCAACGCCCGGGGGTGGCTATGGCTACACCTTC; CDR3: CSAPTPGGGYGYTF
V: TRBV6-6; J: TRBJ2-3; size: -; D: TRBD1; DNA: TGTGCCAGCAGTTCGCCGACAGGGTCGGGGACAGATACGCAGTATTTT; CDR3: CASSSPTGSGTDTQYF
V: TRBV6-1; J: TRBJ1-2; size: -; D: TRBD1; DNA: TGTGCCAGCAGTGATCGAGAGTGGGGACAGCTACAAGGCTACACCTTC; CDR3: CASSDREWGQLQGYTF
V: TRBV2; J: TRBJ2-7; size: few; D: TRBD1; DNA: TGTGCCAGCAGGGGACAGGGAAACTACGAGCAGTACTTC; CDR3: CASRGQGNYEQYF
V: TRBV6-6; J: TRBJ2-2; size: -; D: -; DNA: TGTGCCAGCAGTTTTGGGCCGGCAGCCGGGGAGCTGTTTTTT; CDR3: CASSFGPAAGELFF
V: TRBV27; J: TRBJ2-7; size: few; D: -; DNA: TGTGCCAGCAGTTTAGGATCGGGGTCCACCTACGAGCAGTACTTC; CDR3: CASSLGSGSTYEQYF
V: TRBV4-3; J: TRBJ1-4; size: -; D: -; DNA: TGCGCCAGCAGCCAAACCTTGGACAGCTCCCAGTTCGGAAAACTGTTTTTT; CDR3: CASSQTLDSSQFGKLFF
V: TRBV6-1; J: TRBJ2-3; size: few; D: TRBD2; DNA: TGTGCCAGCAGTGGACTAGCGGGTAGCACAGATACGCAGTATTTT; CDR3: CASSGLAGSTDTQYF
V: TRBV9; J: TRBJ2-7; size: -; D: TRBD2; DNA: TGTGCCAGCAGCCCCCAAGCGGGAGGGCCCTACGAGCAGTACTTC; CDR3: CASSPQAGGPYEQYF